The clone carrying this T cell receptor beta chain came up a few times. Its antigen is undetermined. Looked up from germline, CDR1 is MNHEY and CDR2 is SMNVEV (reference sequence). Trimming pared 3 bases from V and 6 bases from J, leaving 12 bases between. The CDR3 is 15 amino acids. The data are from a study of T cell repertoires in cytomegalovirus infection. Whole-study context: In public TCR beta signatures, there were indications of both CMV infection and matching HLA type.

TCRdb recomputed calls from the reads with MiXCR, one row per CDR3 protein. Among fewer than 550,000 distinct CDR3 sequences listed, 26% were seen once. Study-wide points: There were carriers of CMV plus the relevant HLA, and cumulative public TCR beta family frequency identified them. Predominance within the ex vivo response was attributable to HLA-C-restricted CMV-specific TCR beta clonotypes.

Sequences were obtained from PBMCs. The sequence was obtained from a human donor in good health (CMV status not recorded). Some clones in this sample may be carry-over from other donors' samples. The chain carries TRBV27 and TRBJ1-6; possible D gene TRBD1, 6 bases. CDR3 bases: TGTGCCAGCAGTTTCACGGGACACATTAATTCACCCCTCCACTTT. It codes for CASSFTGHINSPLHF.